This T cell receptor (beta chain) was recovered during a study of chemoradiotherapy in HPV16-positive cancers. Germline V gene sequence: CDR1 SGHDT, CDR2 YYEEEE. Trimming removed 1 base at V and 2 bases at J, with 12 bases between. The CDR3 covers 15 residues. Profiling relied on immunoSEQ multiplex PCR, and the TCRdb table lists in-frame clones only, not all of them. This table has about 21,000 clones, around 87% appearing once. Over chemoradiotherapy, repertoires were sampled more than once. This clonotype was sampled from a human donor with HPV-associated anogenital cancer. Sequenced material: blood, taken from a patient who underwent chemoradiotherapy. The chain combines TRBV5-6 with TRBJ2-5, with D perhaps matching TRBD1 (5 bases). The CDR3 region has the DNA TGTGCCAGCAGCTTGTTGGGCAGGGAACAAGAGACCCAGTACTTC. Amino acid sequence: CASSLLGREQETQYF. The variable domain in full, completed from reference TRBV5-6 and TRBJ2-5, reads DAGVTQSPTHLIKTRGQQVTLRCSPKSGHDTVSWYQQALGQGPQFIFQYYEEEERQRGNFPDRFSGHQFPNYSSELNVNALLLGDSALYLCASSLLGREQETQYFGPGTRLLVL.